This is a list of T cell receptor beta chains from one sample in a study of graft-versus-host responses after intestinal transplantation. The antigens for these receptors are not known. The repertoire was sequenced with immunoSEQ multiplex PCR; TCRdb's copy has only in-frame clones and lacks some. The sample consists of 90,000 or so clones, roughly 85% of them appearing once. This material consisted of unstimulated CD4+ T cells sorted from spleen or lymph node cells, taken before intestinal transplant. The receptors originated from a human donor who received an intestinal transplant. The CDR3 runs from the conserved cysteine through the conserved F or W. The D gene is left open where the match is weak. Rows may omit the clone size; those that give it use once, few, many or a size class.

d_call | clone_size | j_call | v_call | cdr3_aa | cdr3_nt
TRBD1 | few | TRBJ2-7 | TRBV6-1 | CASRTGEGLSYEQYF | TGTGCCAGCAGAACAGGGGAAGGCCTCTCCTACGAGCAGTACTTC
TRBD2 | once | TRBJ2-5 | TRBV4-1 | CASSRGGARETQYF | TGCGCCAGCAGCCGCGGGGGGGCCCGGGAGACCCAGTACTTC
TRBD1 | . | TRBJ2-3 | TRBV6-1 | CASSITGGSTDTQYF | TGTGCCAGCAGCATTACAGGGGGGAGCACAGATACGCAGTATTTT
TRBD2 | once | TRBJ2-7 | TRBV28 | CASSGGDSPSGIYEQYF | TGTGCCAGCAGTGGCGGGGACAGCCCTAGCGGGATCTACGAGCAGTACTTC
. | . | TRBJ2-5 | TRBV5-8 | CASRPRGPQETQYF | TGTGCCAGCAGGCCCCGAGGCCCCCAAGAGACCCAGTACTTC
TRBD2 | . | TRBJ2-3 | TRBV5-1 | CASSSGLAGEGDTQYF | TGCGCCAGCAGCTCGGGACTAGCGGGAGAAGGGGATACGCAGTATTTT
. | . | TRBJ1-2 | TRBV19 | CASSRLQGFYGYTF | TGTGCCAGTAGTAGACTACAGGGTTTCTATGGCTACACCTTC
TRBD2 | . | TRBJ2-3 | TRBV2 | CASSQRGGWADTQYF | TGTGCCAGCAGTCAACGGGGGGGATGGGCAGATACGCAGTATTTT
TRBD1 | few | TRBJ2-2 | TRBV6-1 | CASARGQTNTGELFF | TGTGCCAGCGCCCGGGGACAGACGAACACCGGGGAGCTGTTTTTT
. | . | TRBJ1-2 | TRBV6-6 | CASSDTAGWGYTF | TGTGCCAGCAGCGACACCGCGGGTTGGGGCTACACCTTC
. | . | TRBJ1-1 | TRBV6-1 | CASSSQGLGNTEAFF | TGTGCCAGCAGTTCTCAGGGTCTAGGGAACACTGAAGCTTTCTTT
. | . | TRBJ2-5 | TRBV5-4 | CASSFGTHQETQYF | TGTGCCAGCAGCTTCGGGACACACCAAGAGACCCAGTACTTC
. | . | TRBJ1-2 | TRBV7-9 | CASSQQRANKVMYGYTF | TGTGCCAGCAGCCAACAGCGGGCCAACAAAGTAATGTATGGCTACACCTTC
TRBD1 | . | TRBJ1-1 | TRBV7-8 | CASSLLRGQTEAFF | TGTGCCAGCAGCTTACTCAGGGGGCAAACTGAAGCTTTCTTT
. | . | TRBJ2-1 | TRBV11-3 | CASSRFGGDEQFF | TGTGCCAGCAGCCGCTTTGGGGGCGATGAGCAGTTCTTC
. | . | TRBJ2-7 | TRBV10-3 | CAISESGRRVEQYF | TGTGCCATCAGTGAGTCGGGTCGCAGGGTCGAGCAGTACTTC
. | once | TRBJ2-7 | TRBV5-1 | CASSLRQNPLYEQYF | TGCGCCAGCAGCCTTAGACAAAATCCTCTCTACGAGCAGTACTTC
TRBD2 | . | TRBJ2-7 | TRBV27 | CASSLSPSGGYEQYF | TGTGCCAGCAGTTTATCGCCTAGCGGGGGTTACGAGCAGTACTTC
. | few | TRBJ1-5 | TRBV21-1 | CASSKGNRGDQPQHF | TGTGCCAGCAGCAAAGGGAACAGGGGCGATCAGCCCCAGCATTTT
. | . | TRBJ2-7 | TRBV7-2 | CASSLDGFVNEQYF | TGTGCCAGCAGCTTAGACGGGTTCGTAAACGAGCAGTACTTC
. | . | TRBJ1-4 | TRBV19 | CASSIWQENEKLFF | TGTGCCAGTAGTATTTGGCAGGAAAATGAAAAACTGTTTTTT
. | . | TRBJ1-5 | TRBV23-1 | CASSQRGEGRCQPQHF | TGCGCCAGCAGTCAACGCGGGGAGGGGAGGTGTCAGCCCCAGCATTTT
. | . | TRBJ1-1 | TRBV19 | CASSIDGGEEAFF | TGTGCCAGTAGTATAGATGGGGGCGAGGAAGCTTTCTTT
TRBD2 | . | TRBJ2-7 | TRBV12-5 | CASGRGTATSGRDRYF | TGTGCTAGTGGCCGAGGGACAGCGACTAGCGGGAGGGACCGGTACTTC
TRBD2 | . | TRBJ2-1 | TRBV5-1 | CASSSGTSGSMGYNEQFF | TGCGCCAGCAGCTCCGGGACTAGCGGGAGTATGGGGTACAATGAGCAGTTCTTC
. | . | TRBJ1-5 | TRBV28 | CASSFRSGGRNQPQHF | TGTGCCAGCAGTTTCCGCTCCGGGGGGAGAAATCAGCCCCAGCATTTT
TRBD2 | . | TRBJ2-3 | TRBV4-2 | CASSQRASGSTDTQYF | TGTGCCAGCAGCCAAAGGGCTAGCGGGAGCACAGATACGCAGTATTTT
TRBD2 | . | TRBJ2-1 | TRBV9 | CASSVGFGLAGIRNEQFF | TGTGCCAGCAGCGTAGGGTTTGGACTAGCGGGTATTCGCAATGAGCAGTTCTTC
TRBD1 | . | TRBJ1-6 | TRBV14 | CASSQVPDRGDSPLHF | TGTGCCAGCAGCCAAGTCCCCGACAGGGGTGATTCACCCCTCCACTTT
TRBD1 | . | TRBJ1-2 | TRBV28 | CASSPGTVGANYGYTF | TGTGCCAGCAGTCCAGGGACAGTAGGGGCTAACTATGGCTACACCTTC
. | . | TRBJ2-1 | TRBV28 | CASSLRLRGGGEQFF | TGTGCCAGCAGTCTACGTTTAAGGGGCGGCGGTGAGCAGTTCTTC
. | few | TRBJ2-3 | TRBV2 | CASFPGAPDTQYF | TGTGCCAGCTTTCCTGGGGCTCCAGATACGCAGTATTTT
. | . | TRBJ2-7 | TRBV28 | CASSLRSLEQYF | TGTGCCAGCAGTTTACGTAGTCTCGAGCAGTACTTC
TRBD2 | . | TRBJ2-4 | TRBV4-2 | CASSTSGAVAKNIQYF | TGTGCCAGCAGCACTAGCGGGGCCGTAGCCAAAAACATTCAGTACTTC
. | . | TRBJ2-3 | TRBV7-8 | CASRSIFDSAELDTQYF | TGTGCCAGCAGGTCGATTTTTGATAGCGCAGAACTAGATACGCAGTATTTT
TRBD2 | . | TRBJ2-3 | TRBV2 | CASRGNPSGRGTDTQYF | TGTGCCAGCAGGGGAAACCCTAGCGGCAGGGGCACAGATACGCAGTATTTT
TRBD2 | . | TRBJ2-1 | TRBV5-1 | CASSPTPWTSGSYNEQFF | TGCGCCAGCAGCCCTACCCCGTGGACTAGCGGCTCCTACAATGAGCAGTTCTTC
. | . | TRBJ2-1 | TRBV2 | CASMGRKAGQYNEQFF | TGTGCCAGCATGGGCCGTAAGGCGGGCCAATACAATGAGCAGTTCTTC
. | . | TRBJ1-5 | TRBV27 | CASSLYGVADQPQHF | TGTGCCAGCAGTTTATACGGGGTAGCAGATCAGCCCCAGCATTTT
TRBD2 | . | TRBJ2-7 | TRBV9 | CASSARTSGRLNEQYF | TGTGCCAGCAGCGCCCGGACTAGCGGGAGGTTGAACGAGCAGTACTTC
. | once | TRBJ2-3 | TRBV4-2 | CASSQERDTQYF | TGTGCCAGCAGCCAAGAGAGGGATACGCAGTATTTT
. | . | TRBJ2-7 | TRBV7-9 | CASSLGPEQGGEQYF | TGTGCCAGCAGCTTAGGACCCGAACAAGGCGGCGAGCAGTACTTC
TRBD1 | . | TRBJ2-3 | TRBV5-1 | CASSKRTGGTDTQYF | TGCGCCAGCAGCAAGCGGACAGGGGGCACAGATACGCAGTATTTT
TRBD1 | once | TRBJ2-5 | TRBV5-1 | CASSLYTGQGETQYF | TGCGCCAGCAGCTTGTACACCGGACAGGGTGAGACCCAGTACTTC
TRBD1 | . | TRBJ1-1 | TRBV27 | CASSPTGVNTEAFF | TGTGCCAGCAGCCCGACAGGGGTAAACACTGAAGCTTTCTTT
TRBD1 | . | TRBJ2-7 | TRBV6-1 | CASTKGQASYEQYF | TGTGCCAGCACGAAGGGACAGGCAAGTTACGAGCAGTACTTC